The clone carrying this T cell receptor (beta chain) was recorded at least ten times. The trim removed 0 bases at V and 1 base at J, leaving 9 bases unmatched. CDR1 is SGHRS, CDR2 YFSETQ, per germline. This CDR3 has 17 amino acids. Researchers made TCR cDNA using 5'RACE template switching, and this step added a universal primer site and UMIs. TCRdb independently ran MiXCR on the 5' RACE reads; one entry per CDR3 protein. The sample yields more than 95,000 distinct CDR3 sequences, about 7.8% seen once. This entry comes from a study of T cells after yellow fever vaccination. The gene calls are TRBV5-1 and TRBJ1-1, with TRBD1 matching 7 bases. The starting material was CD4+ T cells sorted from PBMCs, obtained approximately 40 days after the first yellow fever vaccination. The TCR originated in a man aged 18 to 30 who received the YFV17D yellow fever vaccine. DNA of the CDR3: TGCGCCAGCAGCTTGGGGCCTCGACAGGGAGGGAACACTGAAGCTTTCTTT. As protein: CASSLGPRQGGNTEAFF.